A single sample is the source of the 31 T cell receptor beta chains below, sequenced in a study of cytomegalovirus exposure and HLA in healthy donors. 13 Jbeta primers and 60 Vbeta primers were used for the PCR. Clones were sequenced by immunoSEQ multiplex PCR, and TCRdb holds only the in-frame ones, with some missing. This sample has roughly 200,000 clones, with around nine tenths found just once. The material sequenced was PBMCs. The receptors stem from a young woman in good health and CMV-seronegative.

Only one count was recorded for this clone. The V and J genes are TRBV7-9 and TRBJ1-6; D gene ambiguous. Trimming left V 2 bases short and J 9 bases short, with 8 bases between. Per the germline V gene, CDR1 is SEHNR and CDR2 is FQNEAQ (reference sequence). The CDR3 sequence is 13 residues long. CDR3 protein: CASSLLEVSPLHF. As DNA, the CDR3 is TGTGCCAGCAGCTTACTCGAGGTTTCACCCCTCCACTTT.

The chain recombines TRBV7-9 with TRBJ2-7; D not certain. This CDR3 is 12 amino acids long. Trimming removed 1 base from V and 11 bases from J, with 12 bases in between. Germline values: CDR1 SEHNR, CDR2 FQNEAQ (reference sequence). CDR3 sequence: CASSLENTDKYF. As DNA, the CDR3 is TGTGCCAGCAGCTTAGAGAACACAGATAAGTACTTC.

The chain has TRBV15 and TRBJ2-7; unclear D gene. Trimming removed 8 bases at V and 2 bases at J, with 13 bases between. The CDR3 has 13 residues. CDR1 and CDR2 from the germline V gene are LNHNV and YYDKDF (reference sequence). The CDR3 spells CATALVVTYEQYF. The CDR3 DNA follows: TGTGCCACCGCGCTAGTAGTTACCTACGAGCAGTACTTC.

The chain couples TRBV19 to TRBJ1-3, with a weak D call TRBD1 (5 bases). This CDR3 comprises 15 residues. Germline CDR1 reads LNHDA; CDR2 reads SQIVND (reference sequence). Trimming removed 6 bases at V and 0 bases at J, with 12 bases between. The CDR3 region is CASRATGFSGNTIYF. The DNA of the CDR3 is TGTGCCAGTAGGGCTACAGGATTCTCTGGAAACACCATATATTTT. The complete variable domain, with remaining parts taken from reference TRBV19 and TRBJ1-3, reads DGGITQSPKYLFRKEGQNVTLSCEQNLNHDAMYWYRQDPGQGLRLIYYSQIVNDFQKGDIAEGYSVSREKKESFPLTVTSAQKNPTAFYLCASRATGFSGNTIYFGEGSWLTVV.

This chain joins TRBV6-5 and TRBJ2-7; 7 bases line up with TRBD1. V was pared by 2 bases and J by 3 bases, with 7 bases of the junction left unmatched. In germline, CDR1 is MNHEY, CDR2 SVGAGI. The CDR3 extends over 15 amino acids. The DNA for the CDR3 is TGTGCCAGCAGTTACGTGGCAGGGGGATACTACGAGCAGTACTTC. Translation: CASSYVAGGYYEQYF.

This clone was detected only once. In nucleotides, the CDR3 is TGTGCCACTGGGGGTTCTGCGGGAGTCGATACGCAGTATTTT. This gives the protein CATGGSAGVDTQYF. The chain uses TRBV5-8 and TRBJ2-3, with 7 bases matching TRBD2. From germline, CDR1 is SGHTS and CDR2 YDEGEE. J lost 6 bases, V lost 9 bases, and 13 bases had no gene match. The CDR3 is made up of 14 amino acids.

The chain has TRBV7-6 and TRBJ2-5, with D possibly being TRBD2 (5 bases). Germline V gene lookup returns CDR1 SGHVS and CDR2 FNYEAQ. Trimming cost V 5 bases and J 1 base, with 11 bases left between them. The CDR3 is 14 residues long. CDR3 residues: CASSLSGPQETQYF. Here the CDR3 DNA reads TGTGCCAGCAGCCTCAGCGGACCCCAAGAGACCCAGTACTTC. Combining the CDR3 with reference TRBV7-6 and TRBJ2-5 gives the whole variable domain GAGVSQSPRYKVTKRGQDVALRCDPISGHVSLYWYRQALGQGPEFLTYFNYEAQQDKSGLPNDRFSAERPEGSISTLTIQRTEQRDSAMYRCASSLSGPQETQYFGPGTRLLVL.

The chain has TRBV27 and TRBJ1-2; D gene unclear. Trimming removed 7 bases at V and 6 bases at J, with 18 bases between. Germline CDR1 reads MNHEY; CDR2 reads SMNVEV (reference sequence). The CDR3 extends over 14 amino acids. The CDR3 nucleotides are TGTGCCAGCATTCGTACCACTCAGAGGGATGGCTACACCTTC. Protein product: CASIRTTQRDGYTF.

This chain links TRBV5-4 with TRBJ1-2, with D unclear. This CDR3 is 19 amino acids long. Germline lookup yields CDR1 SGHNT and CDR2 YYREEE (reference sequence). V was cut by 3 bases and J by 2 bases, with 26 bases left in between. The CDR3 is CASSSPGRSLERGNYGYTF. The DNA of the CDR3 is TGTGCCAGCAGCTCCCCGGGCCGTTCCCTAGAGAGAGGGAACTATGGCTACACCTTC.

This chain uses TRBV10-1 with TRBJ1-3; 10 bases agree with TRBD1. The CDR3 is 18 residues long. Looked up from germline, CDR1 is WNHNN and CDR2 is SYGVQD (reference sequence). Unmatched junction bases numbered 13, after V lost 4 bases and J lost 4 bases. The CDR3 sequence is CASSGLPGGQGVGNTIYF. CDR3 nucleotides: TGCGCCAGCAGTGGCCTCCCTGGCGGACAGGGGGTCGGAAACACCATATATTTT.

This clone was counted a single time. The gene calls are TRBV4-3 and TRBJ1-5; 12 bases are shared with TRBD1. The trim removed 0 bases at V and 6 bases at J, leaving 9 bases unmatched. The CDR3 has 18 amino acids. Germline CDR1 LGHNA, CDR2 YSLEER. This CDR3 reads CASSQEQPGQGASQPQHF. DNA of the CDR3: TGCGCCAGCAGCCAAGAACAGCCGGGACAGGGGGCGAGTCAGCCCCAGCATTTT.

The chain uses TRBV4-3 and TRBJ2-7; D is uncertain. The CDR3 covers 17 residues. Trimming stripped 2 bases from V and 9 bases from J, with 26 bases between. Looked up from germline, CDR1 is LGHNA and CDR2 is YSLEER. Written as DNA, the CDR3 is TGCGCCAGCAGCCAACCCAATCGATCCCCCAACATCCTAGGGCAGTACTTC. Protein product: CASSQPNRSPNILGQYF.

This clone was recorded a few times. This chain connects TRBV6-4 to TRBJ2-3; D possibly corresponds to TRBD2 (7 bases). The length of the CDR3 is 17 residues. CDR1 is MRHNA, CDR2 SNTAGT, per germline. V was trimmed by 4 bases and J by 1 base, leaving 18 bases between them. The CDR3 here is CASSALPGGEGTDTQYF. CDR3 DNA sequence: TGTGCCAGCAGTGCACTACCGGGGGGCGAGGGCACAGATACGCAGTATTTT.

This clone showed up just once. This chain joins TRBV11-3 and TRBJ2-1, with 10 bases matching TRBD2. V dropped 5 bases and J dropped 7; count of bases not matched to a gene: 11. CDR3 length: 16 amino acids. CDR1 and CDR2 (germline): SGHNT, YENEEA. The CDR3 DNA sequence: TGTGCCAGCAGCCCGCCCCTAGCGGGAGCCAATAATGAGCAGTTCTTC. Protein product: CASSPPLAGANNEQFF.

The chain carries TRBV15 and TRBJ2-5; weak D call: TRBD2 (6 bases). Near its end, the DNA agrees better with TRBJ2-7, so the J call may be wrong. The CDR3 is made up of 15 amino acids. Germline V CDR1 and CDR2: LNHNV, YYDKDF (reference sequence). In DNA form, the CDR3 reads TGTGCCACCAGCAGAGATCCGGGGGTCTCCTACGAGCAGTACTTC. Its protein is CATSRDPGVSYEQYF.

The chain employs TRBV2 and TRBJ2-7; D ambiguous. CDR3 length equals 13 residues. V was shortened by 5 bases and J by 3 bases, with 11 bases between the two germline ends. Germline V gene lookup returns CDR1 SNHLY and CDR2 FYNNEI. CDR3 sequence: CASSTLTRYEQYF. The CDR3 coding sequence is TGTGCCAGCAGTACACTAACCCGCTACGAGCAGTACTTC.

A note on this clone: The germline gene is not matched at one end of the junction; a read error may be the cause. The J gene is TRBJ1-3, the V gene TRBV5-1; 8 bases are a match to TRBD1. The CDR3 extends over 14 amino acids. From germline, CDR1 is SGHRS and CDR2 YFSETQ. CDR3 residues: CASSRTGLGNTIYF. In DNA form, the CDR3 reads TGTGCCAGCAGCAGGACAGGGCTAGGAAACACCATATATTTT.

The rearrangement joins TRBV6-1 to TRBJ2-2; D possibly corresponds to TRBD1 (6 bases). Trimming removed 5 bases from V and 5 bases from J, with 15 bases in between. Per germline, CDR1 MNHNS and CDR2 SASEGT. The CDR3 runs to 15 residues. The CDR3 protein is CASSPGHRGTGELFF. Written as DNA, the CDR3 is TGTGCCAGCAGTCCGGGACACAGAGGGACCGGGGAGCTGTTTTTT.

In DNA form, the CDR3 reads TGCGCCAGCAGCCGGGCGGGCGCGGAGTATGGCTACACCTTC. Protein sequence: CASSRAGAEYGYTF. The genes are TRBV4-3 and TRBJ1-2; D remains ambiguous. Trimming left V 4 bases short and J 5 bases short, with 14 bases between. Germline CDR1 reads LGHNA; CDR2 reads YSLEER. This CDR3 comprises 14 residues.

This clone was recorded once. The rearrangement joins TRBV30 to TRBJ1-6; 8 bases match TRBD1. Per germline, CDR1 GTSNPN and CDR2 SVGIG (reference sequence). The ends lost 3 bases at V and 4 bases at J; junction bases unmatched: 11. CDR3 length: 17 residues. DNA for the CDR3: TGTGCCTGGAGAAACCCCGGACAGGGAACTTATAATTCACCCCTCCACTTT. It translates to CAWRNPGQGTYNSPLHF. Full variable domain (outside the CDR3, taken from reference TRBV30 and TRBJ1-6): SQTIHQWPATLVQPVGSPLSLECTVEGTSNPNLYWYRQAAGRGLQLLFYSVGIGQISSEVPQNLSASRPQDRQFILSSKKLLLSDSGFYLCAWRNPGQGTYNSPLHFGNGTRLTVT.

The genes are TRBV2 and TRBJ2-5; 8 positions agree with TRBD2. The CDR3 extends over 13 amino acids. The V gene end was trimmed by 6 bases and the J gene end by 0 bases; junction bases not matched to a gene: 0. CDR1 is SNHLY, CDR2 FYNNEI, per germline. The CDR3, as DNA: TGTGCCAGCAGAGCGGGGGACCAAGAGACCCAGTACTTC. Protein: CASRAGDQETQYF.

This chain joins TRBV5-1 and TRBJ2-2, with 16 bases identical to TRBD2. CDR3 length: 19 amino acids. Trimming at V came to 8 bases and at J to 1 base, leaving 11 bases not matched to a gene. Per the germline V gene, CDR1 is SGHRS and CDR2 is YFSETQ. The CDR3 DNA is TGCGCCAGTTGGGACACCGGGACTAGCGGGGGGGTGAACACCGGGGAGCTGTTTTTT. Translated, it gives CASWDTGTSGGVNTGELFF.

J is TRBJ2-2 and V is TRBV4-3, with unresolved D. CDR1 is LGHNA and CDR2 is YSLEER in the germline V gene. There are 18 residues in the CDR3. Trimming removed 4 bases at V and 2 bases at J, with 20 bases between. CDR3 sequence: CASSPEPPIPQNTGELFF. CDR3 bases: TGCGCCAGCAGCCCCGAACCCCCTATTCCGCAAAACACCGGGGAGCTGTTTTTT.

The chain carries TRBV19 and TRBJ2-2, with D maybe TRBD1 (5 bases). The CDR3 totals 14 residues. V was clipped by 7 bases and J by 2 bases, with 11 bases between them. From germline, CDR1 is LNHDA and CDR2 SQIVND (reference sequence). The chain's CDR3 is CASNNRHNTGELFF. The CDR3 coding sequence is TGTGCCAGTAACAACAGGCACAACACCGGGGAGCTGTTTTTT. Variable domain in full (rest from reference TRBV19 and TRBJ2-2): DGGITQSPKYLFRKEGQNVTLSCEQNLNHDAMYWYRQDPGQGLRLIYYSQIVNDFQKGDIAEGYSVSREKKESFPLTVTSAQKNPTAFYLCASNNRHNTGELFFGEGSRLTVL.

This clone was picked up a small number of times. This chain connects TRBV29-1 to TRBJ1-1; 7 bases map to TRBD1. This CDR3 comprises 14 residues. The V gene end was trimmed by 7 bases and the J gene end by 3 bases; junction bases not matched to a gene: 11. From germline, CDR1 is SQVTM and CDR2 ANQGSEA. CDR3 coding DNA: TGCAGCGCAATACAGGGGAATCGGGACACTGAAGCTTTCTTT. This translates into CSAIQGNRDTEAFF.

The chain recombines TRBV4-2 with TRBJ1-5, with D uncertain. From germline, CDR1 is LGHNA and CDR2 YNFKEQ. The CDR3 has 15 amino acids. Trimming left V 0 bases short and J 4 bases short, with 10 bases between. The CDR3 DNA follows: TGTGCCAGCAGCCAAGATGAAGGAGGGAATCAGCCCCAGCATTTT. Its translation: CASSQDEGGNQPQHF.

The chain uses TRBV7-2 and TRBJ2-1; a weak D match, TRBD1 (5 bases). This CDR3 spans 15 amino acids. From germline, CDR1 is SGHTA and CDR2 FQGNSA. Deletions cut 4 bases from V and 9 bases from J, with 19 bases between. The CDR3 sequence: CASSWAQGSASEQFF. CDR3 DNA sequence: TGTGCCAGCAGCTGGGCGCAGGGTTCGGCGAGTGAGCAGTTCTTC.

This clone was seen once. The chain combines TRBV7-2 with TRBJ1-5; D might be TRBD1 (6 bases). The germline V and J ends were trimmed by 1 base and 2 bases, with 6 bases remaining between them. Germline CDR1 SGHTA, CDR2 FQGNSA. The CDR3 runs 14 residues. The CDR3 nucleotides read TGTGCCAGCAGCTTAGAGGGGGGCAATCAGCCCCAGCATTTT. This translates into CASSLEGGNQPQHF.

This clone was seen once. This rearrangement joins TRBV27 to TRBJ2-1; 12 bases map to TRBD2. The V segment lost 6 bases and the J segment 9 bases; nucleotides outside the gene matches: 3. CDR3 size: 13 residues. CDR1 is MNHEY, CDR2 SMNVEV, per germline (reference sequence). The CDR3 bases are TGTGCCAGCAGGAGGACTAGCGGGGCTGAGCAGTTCTTC. This sequence encodes CASRRTSGAEQFF.

This clone was recorded only once. V and J are TRBV18 and TRBJ2-7; 13 bases are a match to TRBD2. This CDR3 contains 15 residues. Germline V gene data show CDR1 as KGHSH and CDR2 as LQKENI. Losses at the gene ends were 6 bases for V and 6 bases for J; bases not matched to a gene: 8. The CDR3 reads CASSLGLAGDLEQYF. CDR3 in DNA: TGTGCCAGCTCCCTCGGACTAGCGGGAGATCTCGAGCAGTACTTC.

In its sample, this clone was seen once. The genes are TRBV19 and TRBJ1-5; D unclear. The V and J ends lost 9 bases and 1 base respectively, with 7 bases between them. Germline CDR1 LNHDA, CDR2 SQIVND (reference sequence). This CDR3 has 12 residues. The CDR3 DNA sequence: TGTGCCAGCTCCAGAAGCAATCAGCCCCAGCATTTT. This codes for CASSRSNQPQHF. Combining the CDR3 with reference TRBV19 and TRBJ1-5 gives the whole variable domain DGGITQSPKYLFRKEGQNVTLSCEQNLNHDAMYWYRQDPGQGLRLIYYSQIVNDFQKGDIAEGYSVSREKKESFPLTVTSAQKNPTAFYLCASSRSNQPQHFGDGTRLSIL.